The source of this T cell receptor beta chain is a study of T cells after somatic rescue of genetic block. This clone appeared once. Unmatched junction bases numbered 8, after V lost 5 bases and J lost 7 bases. This CDR3 comprises 14 residues. Germline V CDR1 and CDR2: SGHTA, FQGTGA. Assay used: immunoSEQ multiplex PCR; TCRdb lists only in-frame clones, some missing. The sample lists about 15,000 clones; just over 70% were seen once. The rearrangement uses TRBV7-3 and TRBJ2-7, with 10 bases lining up with TRBD1. The clonotype originates from a man aged 18-30 years. Sequenced sample: peripheral blood mononuclear cells (PBMCs). The CDR3 protein is CASSQRQGAGEQYF. In DNA form, the CDR3 reads TGTGCCAGCAGCCAACGACAGGGGGCGGGAGAGCAGTACTTC. Complete variable domain (other parts from reference TRBV7-3 and TRBJ2-7): GAGVSQTPSNKVTEKGKYVELRCDPISGHTALYWYRQSLGQGPEFLIYFQGTGAADDSGLPNDRFFAVRPEGSVSTLKIQRTERGDSAVYLCASSQRQGAGEQYFGPGTRLTVT.